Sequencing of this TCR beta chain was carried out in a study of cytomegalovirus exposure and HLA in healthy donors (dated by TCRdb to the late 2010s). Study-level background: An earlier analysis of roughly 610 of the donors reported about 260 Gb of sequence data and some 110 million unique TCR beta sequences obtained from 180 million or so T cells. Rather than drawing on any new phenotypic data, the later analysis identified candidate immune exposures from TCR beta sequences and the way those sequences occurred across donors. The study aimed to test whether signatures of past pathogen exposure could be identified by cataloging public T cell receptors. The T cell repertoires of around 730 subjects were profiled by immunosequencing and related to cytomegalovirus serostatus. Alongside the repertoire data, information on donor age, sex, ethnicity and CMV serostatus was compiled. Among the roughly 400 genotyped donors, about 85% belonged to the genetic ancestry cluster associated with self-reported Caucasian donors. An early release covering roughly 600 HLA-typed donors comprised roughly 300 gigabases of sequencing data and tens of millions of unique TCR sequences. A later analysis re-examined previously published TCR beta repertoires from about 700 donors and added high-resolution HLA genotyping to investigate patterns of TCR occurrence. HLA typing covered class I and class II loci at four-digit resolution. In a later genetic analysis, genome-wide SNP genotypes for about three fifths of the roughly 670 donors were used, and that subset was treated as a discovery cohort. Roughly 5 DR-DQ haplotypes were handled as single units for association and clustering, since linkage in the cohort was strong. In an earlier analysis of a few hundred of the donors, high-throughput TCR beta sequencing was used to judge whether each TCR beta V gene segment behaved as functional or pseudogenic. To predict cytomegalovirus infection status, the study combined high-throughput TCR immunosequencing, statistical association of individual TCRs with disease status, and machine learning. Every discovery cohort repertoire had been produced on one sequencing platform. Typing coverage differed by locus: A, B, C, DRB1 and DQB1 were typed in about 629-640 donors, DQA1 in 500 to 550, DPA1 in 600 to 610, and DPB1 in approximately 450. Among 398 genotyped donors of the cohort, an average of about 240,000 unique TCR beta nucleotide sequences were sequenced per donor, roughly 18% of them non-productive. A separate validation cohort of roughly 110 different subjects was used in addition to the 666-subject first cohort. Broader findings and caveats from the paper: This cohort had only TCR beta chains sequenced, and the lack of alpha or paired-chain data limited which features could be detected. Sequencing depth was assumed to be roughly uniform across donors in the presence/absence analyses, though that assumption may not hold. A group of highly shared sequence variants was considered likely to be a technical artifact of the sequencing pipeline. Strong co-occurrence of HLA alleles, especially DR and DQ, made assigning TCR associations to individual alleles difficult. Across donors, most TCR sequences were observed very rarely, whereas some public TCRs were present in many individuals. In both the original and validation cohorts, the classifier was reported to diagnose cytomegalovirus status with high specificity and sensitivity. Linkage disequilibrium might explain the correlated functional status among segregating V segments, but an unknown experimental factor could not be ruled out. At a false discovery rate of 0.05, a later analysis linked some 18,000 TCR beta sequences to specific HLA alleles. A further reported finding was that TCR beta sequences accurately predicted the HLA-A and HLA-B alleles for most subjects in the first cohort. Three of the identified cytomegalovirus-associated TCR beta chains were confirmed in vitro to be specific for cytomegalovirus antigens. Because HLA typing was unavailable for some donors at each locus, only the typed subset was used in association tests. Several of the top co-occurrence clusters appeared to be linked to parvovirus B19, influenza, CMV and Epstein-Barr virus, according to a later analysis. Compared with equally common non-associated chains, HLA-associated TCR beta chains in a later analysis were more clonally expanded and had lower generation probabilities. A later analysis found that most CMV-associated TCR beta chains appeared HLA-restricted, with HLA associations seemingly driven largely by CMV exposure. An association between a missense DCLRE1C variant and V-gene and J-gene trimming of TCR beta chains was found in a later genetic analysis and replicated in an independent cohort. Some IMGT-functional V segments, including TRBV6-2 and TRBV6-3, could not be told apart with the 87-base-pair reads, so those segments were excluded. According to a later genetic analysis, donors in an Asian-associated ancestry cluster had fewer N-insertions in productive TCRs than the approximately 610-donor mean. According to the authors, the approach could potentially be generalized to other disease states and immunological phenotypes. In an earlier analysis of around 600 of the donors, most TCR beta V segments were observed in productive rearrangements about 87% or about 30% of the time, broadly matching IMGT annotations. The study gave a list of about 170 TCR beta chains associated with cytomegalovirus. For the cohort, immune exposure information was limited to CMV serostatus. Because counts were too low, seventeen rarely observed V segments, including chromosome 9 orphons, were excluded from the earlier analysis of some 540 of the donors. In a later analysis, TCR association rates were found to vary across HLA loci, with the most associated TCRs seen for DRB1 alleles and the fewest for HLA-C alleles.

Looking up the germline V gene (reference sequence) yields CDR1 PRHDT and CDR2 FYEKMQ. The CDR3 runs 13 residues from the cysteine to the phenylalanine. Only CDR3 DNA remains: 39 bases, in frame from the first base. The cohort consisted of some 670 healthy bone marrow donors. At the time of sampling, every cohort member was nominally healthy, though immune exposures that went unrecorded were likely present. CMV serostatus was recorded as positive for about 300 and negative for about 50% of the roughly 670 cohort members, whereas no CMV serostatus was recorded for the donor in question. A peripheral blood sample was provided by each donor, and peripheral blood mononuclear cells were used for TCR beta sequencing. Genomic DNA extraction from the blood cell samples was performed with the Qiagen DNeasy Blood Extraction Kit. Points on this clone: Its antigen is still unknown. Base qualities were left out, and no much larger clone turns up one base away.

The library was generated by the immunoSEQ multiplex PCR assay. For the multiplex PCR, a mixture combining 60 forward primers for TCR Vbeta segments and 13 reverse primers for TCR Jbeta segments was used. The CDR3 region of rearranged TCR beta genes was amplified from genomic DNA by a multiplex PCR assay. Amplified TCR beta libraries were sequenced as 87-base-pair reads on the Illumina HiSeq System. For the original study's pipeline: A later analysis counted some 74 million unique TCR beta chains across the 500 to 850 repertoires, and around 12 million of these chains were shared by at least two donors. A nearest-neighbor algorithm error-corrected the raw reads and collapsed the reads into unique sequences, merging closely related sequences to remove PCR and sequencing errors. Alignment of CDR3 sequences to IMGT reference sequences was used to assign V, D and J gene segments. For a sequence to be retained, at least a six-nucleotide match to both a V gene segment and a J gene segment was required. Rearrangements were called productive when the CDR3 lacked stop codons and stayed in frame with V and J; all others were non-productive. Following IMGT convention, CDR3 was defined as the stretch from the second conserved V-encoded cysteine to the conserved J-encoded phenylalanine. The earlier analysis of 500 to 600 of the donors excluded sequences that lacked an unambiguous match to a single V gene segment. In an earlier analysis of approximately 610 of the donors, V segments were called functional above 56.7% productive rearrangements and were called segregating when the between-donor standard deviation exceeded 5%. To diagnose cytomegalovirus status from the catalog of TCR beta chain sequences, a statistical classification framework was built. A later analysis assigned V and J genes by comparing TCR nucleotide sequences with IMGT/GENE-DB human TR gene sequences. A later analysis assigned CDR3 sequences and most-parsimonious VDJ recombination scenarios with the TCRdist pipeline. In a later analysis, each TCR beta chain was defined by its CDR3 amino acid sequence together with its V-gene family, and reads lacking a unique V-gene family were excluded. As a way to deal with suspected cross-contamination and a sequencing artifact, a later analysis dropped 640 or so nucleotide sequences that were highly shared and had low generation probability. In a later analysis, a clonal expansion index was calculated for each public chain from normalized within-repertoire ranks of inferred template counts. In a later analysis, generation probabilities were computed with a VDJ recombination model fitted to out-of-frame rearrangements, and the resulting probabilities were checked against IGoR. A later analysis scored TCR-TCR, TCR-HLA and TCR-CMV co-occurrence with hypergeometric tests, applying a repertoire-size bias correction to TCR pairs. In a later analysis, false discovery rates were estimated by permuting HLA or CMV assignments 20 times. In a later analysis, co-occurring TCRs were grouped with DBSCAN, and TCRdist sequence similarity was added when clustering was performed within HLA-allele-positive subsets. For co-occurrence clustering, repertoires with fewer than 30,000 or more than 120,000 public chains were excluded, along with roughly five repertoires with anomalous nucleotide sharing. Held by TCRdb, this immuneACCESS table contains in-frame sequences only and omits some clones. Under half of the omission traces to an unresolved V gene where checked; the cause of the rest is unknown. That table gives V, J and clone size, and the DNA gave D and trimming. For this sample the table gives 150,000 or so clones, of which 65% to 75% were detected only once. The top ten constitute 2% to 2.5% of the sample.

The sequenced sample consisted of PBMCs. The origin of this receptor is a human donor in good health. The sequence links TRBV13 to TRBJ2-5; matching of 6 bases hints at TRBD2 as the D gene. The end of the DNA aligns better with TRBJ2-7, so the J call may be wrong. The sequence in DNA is TGTGCCAGCAGCCTCCGGGAGTCTTACGAGCAGTACTTC. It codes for CASSLRESYEQYF.